The rows below give T cell receptor beta chains drawn from one sample of a study of Ad26.COV2.S vaccination and SARS-CoV-2 variants. Repertoires were generated with immunoSEQ multiplex PCR, while TCRdb's copy carries only in-frame clones and drops some. Altogether 350,000 to 600,000 clones are present, about nine tenths being singletons, with the ten largest covering roughly 1.7%. This material consisted of peripheral blood, taken in a trial of Ad26.COV2.S vaccine versus placebo. Source of these receptors: a person between 18 and 60 years old who received the Ad26.COV2.S COVID-19 vaccine or a placebo. CDR3s include the opening cysteine and the closing phenylalanine or tryptophan. A D gene is named only where the DNA matches it firmly. A clone size is listed for some rows: how often the clone was seen (once, few, many), or a class if it is expanded.

V gene: TRBV6-5; clone size: -; J gene: TRBJ1-2; D gene: TRBD1; CDR3 DNA: TGTGCCAGCAGTTACTCCTGGACAGGGATTAACTATGGCTACACCTTC; CDR3 protein: CASSYSWTGINYGYTF
V gene: TRBV2; clone size: few; J gene: TRBJ1-5; D gene: TRBD1; CDR3 DNA: TGTGCCAGCAGTGAGGCTAGGGGGCCATTACAGCCCCAGCATTTT; CDR3 protein: CASSEARGPLQPQHF
V gene: TRBV6-5; clone size: -; J gene: TRBJ1-2; D gene: -; CDR3 DNA: TGTGCCAGCACTCCCATACGGGGTGGCTACACCTTC; CDR3 protein: CASTPIRGGYTF
V gene: TRBV5-1; clone size: -; J gene: TRBJ2-7; D gene: TRBD1; CDR3 DNA: TGCGCCAGCAGCCCTTGGTTCGGCCAGGGGGCTAGAAGGGCCTACGAGCAGTACTTC; CDR3 protein: CASSPWFGQGARRAYEQYF
V gene: TRBV30; clone size: -; J gene: TRBJ1-1; D gene: -; CDR3 DNA: TGTGCCTGGAGTTTGGGACATCCGAACACTGAAGCTTTCTTT; CDR3 protein: CAWSLGHPNTEAFF
V gene: TRBV14; clone size: -; J gene: TRBJ1-1; D gene: -; CDR3 DNA: TGTGCCAGCAGCCCAGGACACTCTCGCCCTTTCTTT; CDR3 protein: CASSPGHSRPFF
V gene: TRBV6-4; clone size: -; J gene: TRBJ1-4; D gene: -; CDR3 DNA: TGTGCCAGCAGTGACGTTCTCGGGACCCGGGATTTGGGTGAAAAACTGTTTTTT; CDR3 protein: CASSDVLGTRDLGEKLFF
V gene: TRBV7-2; clone size: -; J gene: TRBJ1-2; D gene: TRBD1; CDR3 DNA: TGTGCCAGCAGTCTAGACGGTGATAGGGACAGGCCGGGCTACACCTTC; CDR3 protein: CASSLDGDRDRPGYTF
V gene: TRBV19; clone size: -; J gene: TRBJ1-5; D gene: -; CDR3 DNA: TGTGCCAGTAGTGTGGGAGGAAGGAATCAGCCCCAGCATTTT; CDR3 protein: CASSVGGRNQPQHF
V gene: TRBV5-5; clone size: -; J gene: TRBJ1-6; D gene: TRBD1; CDR3 DNA: TGTGCCACCCGCCAGGACAGGGGTAATTCACCCCTCCACTTT; CDR3 protein: CATRQDRGNSPLHF
V gene: TRBV4-3; clone size: -; J gene: TRBJ1-1; D gene: -; CDR3 DNA: TGCGCCAGCAGCCAAGTGCTGACGGGGGAAGCTTTCTTT; CDR3 protein: CASSQVLTGEAFF